This is a list of T cell receptor beta chains from one sample in a study of cytomegalovirus exposure and HLA in healthy donors. Method: immunoSEQ multiplex PCR; TCRdb's copy keeps in-frame clones and lacks some. This table has about 150,000 clones, 55% to 75% appearing once. The source material was PBMCs. The receptor source for this set is a woman aged 55-70 years in good health and CMV-seropositive. CDR3s include the opening cysteine and the closing phenylalanine or tryptophan. D genes are given only for firm matches. The size field is filled for only some rows; it gives once, few, many or a size class.

j_gene	abundance	d_gene	v_gene	CDR3nt	CDR3aa
TRBJ2-5	.	.	TRBV27	TGTGCCAGCAGTTTAGGGGGCGGTCTTGGAGAGACCCAGTACTTC	CASSLGGGLGETQYF
TRBJ1-4	.	TRBD1	TRBV9	TGTGCCAGCAGCTCTTCGACAGGGACGAATGAAAAACTGTTTTTT	CASSSSTGTNEKLFF
TRBJ1-5	.	.	TRBV28	TGTGCCAGCGAGGGGGGGCTAAATCAGCCCCAGCATTTT	CASEGGLNQPQHF
TRBJ2-3	.	.	TRBV2	TGTGCCAGCACCGTCAGGTATACGCAGTATTTT	CASTVRYTQYF
TRBJ1-6	.	.	TRBV15	TGTGCCACCAGCAGAGGCGGGGTTTCACCCCTCCACTTT	CATSRGGVSPLHF
TRBJ2-3	.	TRBD2	TRBV7-9	TGTGCCAGCAGCTCCCGGACTAGCGGGAGGGCCCCAGATACGCAGTATTTT	CASSSRTSGRAPDTQYF
TRBJ1-1	.	TRBD1	TRBV6-1	TGTGCCAGCAGACGCAGGACAGGGGCGGACACTGAAGCTTTCTTT	CASRRRTGADTEAFF
TRBJ2-1	.	.	TRBV27	TGTGCCAGCAGTTTGAGCTCCTACAATGAGCAGTTCTTC	CASSLSSYNEQFF
TRBJ1-1	.	TRBD1	TRBV6-1	TGTGCCAGCAGTCAGCAGACAGGGGGCTTCACTGAAGCTTTCTTT	CASSQQTGGFTEAFF
TRBJ2-6	few	.	TRBV7-2	TGTGCCAGCACCACGAACCGCCTCAGCGTCCTCGGGGCCAACGTCCTGACTTTC	CASTTNRLSVLGANVLTF
TRBJ1-1	.	TRBD1	TRBV29-1	TGCAGCGGTGCCAGGGGGTCGAACACTGAAGCTTTCTTT	CSGARGSNTEAFF
TRBJ2-1	.	.	TRBV28	TGTGCCAGCAGTTGGGACAACTACAATGAGCAGTTCTTC	CASSWDNYNEQFF
TRBJ2-3	.	TRBD2	TRBV5-1	TGCGCCAGCAGCCCAACTAGCGGGAAGCTCACAGATACGCAGTATTTT	CASSPTSGKLTDTQYF
TRBJ1-2	.	.	TRBV14	TGTGCCAGCAGCCATTCAGGGATCGGCTACACCTTC	CASSHSGIGYTF
TRBJ2-7	.	TRBD2	TRBV7-2	TGTGCCAGCAGCTCCGGACTAGCGGGAGGTGTCGAGCAGTACTTC	CASSSGLAGGVEQYF